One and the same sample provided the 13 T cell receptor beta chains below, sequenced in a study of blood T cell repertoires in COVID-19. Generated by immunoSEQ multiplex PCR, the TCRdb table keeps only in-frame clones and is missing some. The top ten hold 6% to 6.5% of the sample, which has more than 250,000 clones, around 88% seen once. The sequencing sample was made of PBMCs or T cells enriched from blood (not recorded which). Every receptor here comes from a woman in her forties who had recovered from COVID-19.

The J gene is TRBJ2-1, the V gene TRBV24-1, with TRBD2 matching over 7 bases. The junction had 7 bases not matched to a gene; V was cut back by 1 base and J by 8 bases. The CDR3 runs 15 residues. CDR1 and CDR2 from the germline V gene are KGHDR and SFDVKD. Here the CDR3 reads CATSDFSIAGDEQFF. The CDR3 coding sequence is TGTGCCACCAGTGATTTCTCAATAGCGGGCGATGAGCAGTTCTTC.

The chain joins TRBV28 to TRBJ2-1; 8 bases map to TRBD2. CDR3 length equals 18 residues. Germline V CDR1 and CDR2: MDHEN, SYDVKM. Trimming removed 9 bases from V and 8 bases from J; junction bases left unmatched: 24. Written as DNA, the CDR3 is TGTGCCAGTCCGAGACGAGGCGCCGGGACTAGTGACTTTGATGAGCAGTTCTTC. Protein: CASPRRGAGTSDFDEQFF.

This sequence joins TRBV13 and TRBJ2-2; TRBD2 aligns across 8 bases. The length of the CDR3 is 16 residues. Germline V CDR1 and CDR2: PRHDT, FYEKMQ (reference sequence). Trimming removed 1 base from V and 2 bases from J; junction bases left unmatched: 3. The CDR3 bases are TGTGCCAGCAGCTTAGAACTAGCGGCAAACACCGGGGAGCTGTTTTTT. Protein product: CASSLELAANTGELFF.

CDR3 sequence reads: CASRSRSYNEQFF. The CDR3 DNA reads as TGTGCCAGTAGGTCCCGCTCCTACAATGAGCAGTTCTTC. The chain carries TRBV19 and TRBJ2-1; D gene uncertain. V dropped 6 bases and J dropped 0 bases, with 6 bases sitting between them. The germline V gene has CDR1 LNHDA and CDR2 SQIVND (reference sequence). The CDR3 is 13 residues long.

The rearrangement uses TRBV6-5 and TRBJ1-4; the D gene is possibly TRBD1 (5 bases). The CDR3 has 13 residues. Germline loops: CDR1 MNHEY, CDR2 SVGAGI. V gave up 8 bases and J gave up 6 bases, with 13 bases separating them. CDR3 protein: CASADRPYEKLFF. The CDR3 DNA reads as TGTGCCAGCGCTGACAGACCATATGAAAAACTGTTTTTT.

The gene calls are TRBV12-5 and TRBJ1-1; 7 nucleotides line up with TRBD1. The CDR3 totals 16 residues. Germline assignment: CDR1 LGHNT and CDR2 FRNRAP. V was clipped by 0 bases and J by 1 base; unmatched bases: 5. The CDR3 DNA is TGTGCTAGTGGTTTGGTACTCGGACAGGAGAACACTGAAGCTTTCTTT. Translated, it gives CASGLVLGQENTEAFF.

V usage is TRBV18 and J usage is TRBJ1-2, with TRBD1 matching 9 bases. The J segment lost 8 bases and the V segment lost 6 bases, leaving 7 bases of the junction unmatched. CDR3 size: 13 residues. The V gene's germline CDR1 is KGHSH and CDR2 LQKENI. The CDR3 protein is CASSDTGGTGYTF. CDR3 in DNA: TGTGCCAGCTCGGATACAGGGGGCACGGGCTACACCTTC.

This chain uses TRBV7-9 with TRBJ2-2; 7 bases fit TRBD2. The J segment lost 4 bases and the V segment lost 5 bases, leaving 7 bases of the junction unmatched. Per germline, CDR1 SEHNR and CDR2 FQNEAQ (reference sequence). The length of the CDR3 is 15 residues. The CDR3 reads CASSPRGGRTGELFF. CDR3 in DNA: TGTGCCAGCAGCCCCCGGGGAGGGCGCACCGGGGAGCTGTTTTTT.

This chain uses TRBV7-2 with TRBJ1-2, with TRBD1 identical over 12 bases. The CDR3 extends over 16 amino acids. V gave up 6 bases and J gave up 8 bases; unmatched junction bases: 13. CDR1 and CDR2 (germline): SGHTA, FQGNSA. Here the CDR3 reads CASRRDVGTGGEGYTF. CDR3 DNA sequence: TGTGCCAGCAGGCGAGACGTCGGGACAGGGGGCGAAGGCTACACCTTC.

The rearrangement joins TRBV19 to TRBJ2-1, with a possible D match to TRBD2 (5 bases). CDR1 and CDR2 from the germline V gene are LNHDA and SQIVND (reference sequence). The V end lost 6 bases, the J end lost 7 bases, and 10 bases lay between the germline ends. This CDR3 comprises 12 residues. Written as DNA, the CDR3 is TGTGCCAGTAGATCAACGGGGAATGAGCAGTTCTTC. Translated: CASRSTGNEQFF.

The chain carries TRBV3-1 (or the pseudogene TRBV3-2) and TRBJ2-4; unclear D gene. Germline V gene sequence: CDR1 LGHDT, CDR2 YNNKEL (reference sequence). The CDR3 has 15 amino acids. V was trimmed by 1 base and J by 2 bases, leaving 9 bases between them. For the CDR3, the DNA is TGTGCCAGCAGCCAAGTTCTAGACCCCAAAAACATTCAGTACTTC. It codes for CASSQVLDPKNIQYF.

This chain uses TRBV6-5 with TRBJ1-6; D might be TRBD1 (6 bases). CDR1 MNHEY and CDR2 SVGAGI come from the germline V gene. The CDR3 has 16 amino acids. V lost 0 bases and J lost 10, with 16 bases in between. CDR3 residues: CASSYSKTGTRSPLHF. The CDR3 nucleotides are TGTGCCAGCAGTTACTCGAAAACAGGGACACGCTCACCCCTCCACTTT.

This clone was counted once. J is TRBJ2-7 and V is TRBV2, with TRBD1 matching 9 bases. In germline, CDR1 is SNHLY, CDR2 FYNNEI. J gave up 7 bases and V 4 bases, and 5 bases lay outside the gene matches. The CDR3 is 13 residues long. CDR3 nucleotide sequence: TGTGCCAGCAGTGGGGGACAGGGATGGGAGCAGTACTTC. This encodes CASSGGQGWEQYF.